This passage covers 28 T cell receptor beta chains from one sample sequenced in a study of T cell responses to AZD1222 COVID-19 vaccine (dated by TCRdb to the early 2020s). Library prep was done by the immunoSEQ multiplex PCR assay. TCRdb took over this immuneACCESS table, retaining in-frame rearrangements with V and J assigned. Such tables are incomplete; in checked studies, under half of the missing clones stem from an unresolved V gene, and the remainder is unexplained. The sample table contains about 120,000 clones; only one count was recorded for more than 85% of them. Of the sample, just under 3% falls within the top ten clones. Taken with the paper, the label for time point translates to: baseline before first vaccination. The sample here was peripheral blood, taken on day 0 of AZD1222 vaccination. These receptors all stem from an adult in good health.

This chain's CDR3 is CASSGPFIYEQYF. The CDR3 nucleotides are TGTGCCAGCAGCGGACCGTTCATTTACGAGCAGTACTTC. The chain is built from TRBV5-6 and TRBJ2-7; D ambiguous. Trimming pared 4 bases from V and 4 bases from J, leaving 12 bases between. Germline CDR1 SGHDT, CDR2 YYEEEE. The length of the CDR3 is 13 residues. Using reference TRBV5-6 and TRBJ2-7 for the parts outside the CDR3, the full variable domain is DAGVTQSPTHLIKTRGQQVTLRCSPKSGHDTVSWYQQALGQGPQFIFQYYEEEERQRGNFPDRFSGHQFPNYSSELNVNALLLGDSALYLCASSGPFIYEQYFGPGTRLTVT.

The chain employs TRBV9 and TRBJ2-2; tentatively, D is TRBD2 (6 bases). The CDR3 length is 16 residues. V lost 0 bases, J lost 6 bases, and 15 bases lay in between. Germline V gene data show CDR1 as SGDLS and CDR2 as YYNGEE. The CDR3 coding sequence is TGTGCCAGCAGCGTAGCTGGGGCGGGATCCTCCGGGGAGCTGTTTTTT. Its protein is CASSVAGAGSSGELFF.

This rearrangement joins TRBV2 to TRBJ2-7, with D perhaps matching TRBD2 (7 bases). There are 14 residues in the CDR3. Germline CDR1 reads SNHLY; CDR2 reads FYNNEI. V was cut by 6 bases and J by 5 bases, with 17 bases left in between. CDR3 amino acids: CASRGEGGPHEQYF. CDR3 sequence (DNA): TGTGCCAGCAGAGGGGAGGGGGGCCCCCACGAGCAGTACTTC.

CDR3 protein: CASSLFRGPSEQYF. In DNA, the CDR3 is TGTGCCAGCAGTTTATTCAGGGGGCCCAGCGAGCAGTACTTC. This chain uses TRBV28 with TRBJ2-7; 8 bases line up with TRBD1. The J segment lost 6 bases and the V segment lost 1 base, leaving 5 bases of the junction unmatched. The V gene's germline CDR1 is MDHEN and CDR2 SYDVKM. The CDR3 contains 14 residues.

The gene calls are TRBV19 and TRBJ2-7; 14 bases map to TRBD2. V was pared by 5 bases and J by 3 bases, with 3 bases of the junction left unmatched. Germline V CDR1 and CDR2: LNHDA, SQIVND (reference sequence). This CDR3 region has 15 residues. The CDR3 sequence is CASSAGTSGSYEQYF. The DNA of the CDR3 is TGTGCCAGTAGTGCCGGGACTAGCGGGAGCTACGAGCAGTACTTC.

This sequence joins TRBV27 and TRBJ2-1; D is uncertain. The germline gives CDR1 MNHEY, CDR2 SMNVEV (reference sequence). CDR3 length: 14 residues. V was shortened by 4 bases and J by 0 bases, with 7 bases between the two germline ends. The CDR3 spells CASSSVDSYNEQFF. For the CDR3, the DNA is TGTGCCAGCAGTTCCGTAGACTCCTACAATGAGCAGTTCTTC.

The chain carries TRBV5-6 and TRBJ2-1; 9 bases match TRBD2. Germline CDR1 SGHDT, CDR2 YYEEEE. The CDR3 consists of 14 residues. The J segment lost 10 bases and the V segment lost 2 bases, leaving 7 bases of the junction unmatched. The CDR3 is CASSFLSGSEEQFF. The CDR3 region has the DNA TGTGCCAGCAGCTTCCTTAGCGGGAGCGAGGAGCAGTTCTTC.

V and J are TRBV30 and TRBJ2-7, with TRBD1 matching over 9 bases. The V gene's germline CDR1 is GTSNPN and CDR2 SVGIG (reference sequence). Trimming at V came to 5 bases and at J to 6 bases, leaving 8 bases not matched to a gene. This CDR3 is 13 amino acids long. The CDR3 protein is CAWARTGEIEQYF. CDR3 nucleotide sequence: TGTGCCTGGGCGAGGACAGGGGAGATCGAGCAGTACTTC.

This clone was observed once. The chain uses TRBV7-2 and TRBJ2-1; possibly TRBD2 for D (5 bases). The CDR3 extends over 13 amino acids. V was clipped by 0 bases and J by 9 bases, with 9 bases between them. Per germline, CDR1 SGHTA and CDR2 FQGNSA. CDR3 region: CASSLARVGEQFF. The CDR3, as DNA: TGTGCCAGCAGCTTAGCGCGGGTTGGTGAGCAGTTCTTC. The entire variable domain, with the rest obtained from reference TRBV7-2 and TRBJ2-1, is as follows: GAGVSQSPSNKVTEKGKDVELRCDPISGHTALYWYRQSLGQGLEFLIYFQGNSAPDKSGLPSDRFSAERTGGSVSTLTIQRTQQEDSAVYLCASSLARVGEQFFGPGTRLTVL.

This chain joins TRBV7-9 and TRBJ2-7; D perhaps matches TRBD2 (5 bases). With 3 bases removed from V and 1 base from J, the gap between germline ends came to 16 bases. Germline V gene lookup returns CDR1 SEHNR and CDR2 FQNEAQ (reference sequence). The CDR3 sequence is 16 residues long. The CDR3 nucleotides read TGTGCCAGCAGCTTTCTTAGTGAGACGGGGTCCTACGAGCAGTACTTC. This translates into CASSFLSETGSYEQYF.

V is TRBV19 and J is TRBJ2-1; 12 bases are a match to TRBD2. V shed 8 bases, J shed 6 bases, and the junction held 8 bases outside the gene matches. This CDR3 is 15 amino acids long. Looked up from germline, CDR1 is LNHDA and CDR2 is SQIVND (reference sequence). CDR3 protein: CASVGGLAGPNEQFF. CDR3 coding DNA: TGTGCCAGTGTTGGGGGACTAGCGGGCCCCAATGAGCAGTTCTTC.

This chain links TRBV27 with TRBJ1-5, with a weak D call TRBD1 (5 bases). CDR1 and CDR2 from the germline V gene are MNHEY and SMNVEV (reference sequence). The CDR3 is 15 residues long. V was shortened by 3 bases and J by 3 bases, with 12 bases between the two germline ends. The DNA of the CDR3 is TGTGCCAGCAGTTTCGGGGGGATCAACAATCAGCCCCAGCATTTT. Residues: CASSFGGINNQPQHF.

J is TRBJ1-4 and V is TRBV5-1; D perhaps matches TRBD1 (5 bases). Trimming removed 4 bases at V and 7 bases at J, with 17 bases between. Germline CDR1 is SGHRS and CDR2 is YFSETQ. The CDR3 loop spans 15 amino acids. For the CDR3, the DNA is TGCGCCAGCAGCCAGGGCGTGGGGGATGGTGAAAAACTGTTTTTT. Protein product: CASSQGVGDGEKLFF.

This clone was detected only once. The CDR3 protein is CAQKEAGTYGYTF. In nucleotides, the CDR3 is TGTGCCCAAAAGGAGGCAGGAACCTATGGCTACACCTTC. The chain employs TRBV6-5 and TRBJ1-2, with D unresolved. There are 13 residues in the CDR3. Germline V gene lookup returns CDR1 MNHEY and CDR2 SVGAGI. V was trimmed by 11 bases and J by 4 bases, leaving 17 bases between them.

The rearrangement uses TRBV25-1 and TRBJ2-6; no firm D call. This CDR3 is 13 amino acids long. Germline V lookup: CDR1 MGHDK, CDR2 SYGVNS. V was trimmed by 7 bases and J by 0 bases, leaving 4 bases between them. CDR3 region: CASTVSGANVLTF. The CDR3 region has the DNA TGTGCCAGCACTGTCTCTGGGGCCAACGTCCTGACTTTC.

The V and J genes are TRBV27 and TRBJ2-3, with D unresolved. Trimming cost V 3 bases and J 7 bases, with 14 bases left between them. This CDR3 contains 14 residues. The V gene's germline CDR1 is MNHEY and CDR2 SMNVEV (reference sequence). DNA for the CDR3: TGTGCCAGCAGTTTTTTCGGGTCGCCCCATACGCAGTATTTT. Protein sequence: CASSFFGSPHTQYF.

J is TRBJ2-7 and V is TRBV27; the D gene could be TRBD1 or TRBD2 (5 bases each). Trimming stripped 6 bases from V and 5 bases from J, with 14 bases between. The CDR3 length is 13 residues. Germline V CDR1 and CDR2: MNHEY, SMNVEV (reference sequence). The CDR3 loop reads CASRALEGNEQYF. CDR3 bases: TGTGCCAGCAGAGCTTTAGAGGGGAACGAGCAGTACTTC.

The V and J genes are TRBV9 and TRBJ1-2; D unresolved. V lost 6 bases and J 7 bases, leaving 19 bases between the germline ends. Germline V gene sequence: CDR1 SGDLS, CDR2 YYNGEE. There are 14 residues in the CDR3. The CDR3 DNA follows: TGTGCCAGCACTCAAGAGGGAAGGACCCGTGGCTACACCTTC. This translates into CASTQEGRTRGYTF. The full variable domain, with the rest looked up from reference TRBV9 and TRBJ1-2, is DSGVTQTPKHLITATGQRVTLRCSPRSGDLSVYWYQQSLDQGLQFLIQYYNGEERAKGNILERFSAQQFPDLHSELNLSSLELGDSALYFCASTQEGRTRGYTFGSGTRLTVV.

The chain links TRBV28 to TRBJ1-5; D is ambiguous. The CDR3 totals 15 residues. Germline V gene lookup returns CDR1 MDHEN and CDR2 SYDVKM. Trimming took 3 bases from V and 0 from J, leaving 9 bases between them. This CDR3 is CASSFFGGSNQPQHF. In DNA, the CDR3 is TGTGCCAGCAGTTTTTTCGGTGGTAGCAATCAGCCCCAGCATTTT.

The chain carries TRBV6-2 or TRBV6-3 and TRBJ2-2; the match to TRBD2 covers 10 bases. J lost 6 bases, V lost 6 bases, and 4 bases had no gene match. The CDR3 totals 14 residues. Germline V gene lookup returns CDR1 MNHEY and CDR2 SVGEGT. The CDR3 DNA follows: TGTGCCAGCAGCCAAGGGACTAGCGCCGGGGAGCTGTTTTTT. Amino acids: CASSQGTSAGELFF.

The rearrangement links TRBV5-1 to TRBJ1-2; D may be TRBD1 (5 bases). The germline V gene has CDR1 SGHRS and CDR2 YFSETQ. This CDR3 has 15 residues. Trimming left V 0 bases short and J 0 bases short, with 9 bases between. CDR3 bases: TGCGCCAGCAGCTTGGCAGGGCGAGCTAACTATGGCTACACCTTC. Translation: CASSLAGRANYGYTF.

This chain connects TRBV2 to TRBJ2-7; a possible D gene is TRBD1 (5 bases). The V end was cut by 0 bases, the J end by 0 bases, with 9 bases between. Germline assignment: CDR1 SNHLY and CDR2 FYNNEI. The CDR3 spans 15 residues. CDR3 nucleotides: TGTGCCAGCAGTGAAGCACAGGCCAACTCCTACGAGCAGTACTTC. It codes for CASSEAQANSYEQYF.

The rearrangement links TRBV24-1 to TRBJ2-7; D not resolved. The CDR3 runs to 10 residues. V was shortened by 6 bases and J by 5 bases, with 4 bases between the two germline ends. CDR1 is KGHDR, CDR2 SFDVKD, per germline. The CDR3 sequence: CATSWNEQYF. The CDR3, as DNA: TGTGCCACCAGTTGGAACGAGCAGTACTTC.

This clone is a singleton in its sample. This sequence joins TRBV19 and TRBJ1-6; no reliable D call. Looked up from germline, CDR1 is LNHDA and CDR2 is SQIVND (reference sequence). The ends were cut back, 8 bases at V and 7 bases at J, with 9 bases in the middle. The CDR3 loop spans 12 amino acids. The CDR3 DNA sequence: TGTGCCAGTGGACCGGTCAATTCACCCCTCCACTTT. It translates to CASGPVNSPLHF. Full variable domain (rest looked up from reference TRBV19 and TRBJ1-6): DGGITQSPKYLFRKEGQNVTLSCEQNLNHDAMYWYRQDPGQGLRLIYYSQIVNDFQKGDIAEGYSVSREKKESFPLTVTSAQKNPTAFYLCASGPVNSPLHFGNGTRLTVT.

This CDR3 is CASSSPRLRNEQFF. As DNA, the CDR3 is TGTGCCAGCAGCTCCCCACGTTTAAGGAATGAGCAGTTCTTC. The V call is TRBV7-2, the J call TRBJ2-1; no clear D. Trimming took 4 bases from V and 7 from J, leaving 14 bases between them. Per the germline V gene, CDR1 is SGHTA and CDR2 is FQGNSA. This CDR3 has 14 amino acids.

The V call is TRBV5-5, the J call TRBJ2-1; perhaps TRBD1 as D (5 bases). The CDR3 loop spans 14 amino acids. Trimming stripped 6 bases from V and 6 bases from J, with 16 bases between. CDR1 SGHKS and CDR2 YYEKEE come from the germline V gene (reference sequence). The CDR3 region is CASTVSPGPNEQFF. The CDR3 bases are TGTGCCAGCACCGTTTCACCAGGGCCCAATGAGCAGTTCTTC.

This chain joins TRBV7-2 and TRBJ2-1; tentatively, D is TRBD1 (6 bases). Germline CDR1 reads SGHTA; CDR2 reads FQGNSA. The length of the CDR3 is 15 residues. With 5 bases removed from V and 4 bases from J, the gap between germline ends came to 15 bases. The chain's CDR3 is CASSLSRGSYNEQFF. The CDR3 DNA reads TGTGCCAGCAGCCTTAGCAGGGGTTCGTACAATGAGCAGTTCTTC.

The rearrangement joins TRBV5-6 to TRBJ1-1; 9 bases are shared with TRBD1. Germline-derived CDR1 and CDR2 are SGHDT and YYEEEE. Trimming removed 4 bases from V and 3 bases from J; junction bases left unmatched: 19. The CDR3 runs 19 residues. The CDR3: CASSTDELTGGRSDTEAFF. The DNA of the CDR3 is TGTGCCAGCAGCACCGACGAACTTACAGGGGGCAGGTCGGACACTGAAGCTTTCTTT. Drawing the rest from reference TRBV5-6 and TRBJ1-1, the complete variable domain is DAGVTQSPTHLIKTRGQQVTLRCSPKSGHDTVSWYQQALGQGPQFIFQYYEEEERQRGNFPDRFSGHQFPNYSSELNVNALLLGDSALYLCASSTDELTGGRSDTEAFFGQGTRLTVV.